This T cell receptor beta chain was documented in a study of blood T cells in healthy people across ages. Overall study findings and caveats: It was not known whether donors were CMV positive (a possible confounder of expanded clonotype changes).

Turning to this clonotype: The antigen remains unidentified.

This CDR3 is 15 amino acids long. Germline CDR1 and CDR2: LGHNA and YSLEER. Trimming shortened V by 2 bases and J by 4 bases, and 13 bases separated the two germline ends. Next came a second PCR, run for about 7 to 11 cycles, which used a sample-barcoded 5' primer along with a J-beta primer mix. Each CDR3 protein gets one entry after TCRdb re-called the 5' RACE reads with MiXCR. The sample holds around 800,000 distinct CDR3 sequences, around 45% seen once. Each sample had at least 6 million PBMCs isolated. The sample consisted of blood. The chain joins TRBV4-3 to TRBJ2-3; D may be TRBD1 (6 bases). The clonotype was recovered from an elderly man in good health. The chain's CDR3 is CASSQPGDYSDTQYF. CDR3 sequence (DNA): TGCGCCAGCAGCCAACCAGGGGATTATTCAGATACGCAGTATTTT.